This T cell receptor beta chain was sequenced during a study of identical twins. A single record per CDR3 protein comes from TCRdb applying MiXCR to the 5' RACE reads. The sample has 500,000 or so distinct CDR3 sequences; roughly a fifth are singletons. Ten or more counts support this clonotype. The V gene's germline CDR1 is SQVTM and CDR2 ANQGSEA. This CDR3 contains 12 residues. V lost 5 bases to trimming and J lost 8 bases, with 15 bases between them. Another study also made use of these data, one on T cells expressing NK-cell markers.

This clonotype was obtained from a woman aged 18-29 years in good health. The specimen sequenced was CD4+ T cells sorted from blood. This rearrangement joins TRBV29-1 to TRBJ1-1; no clear D. In DNA, the CDR3 is TGCAGCGTTTATACGGCGGCTTGGGAAGCTTTCTTT. The encoded protein is CSVYTAAWEAFF. The complete variable domain, with remaining parts taken from reference TRBV29-1 and TRBJ1-1, reads SAVISQKPSRDICQRGTSLTIQCQVDSQVTMMFWYRQQPGQSLTLIATANQGSEATYESGFVIDKFPISRPNLTFSTLTVSNMSPEDSSIYLCSVYTAAWEAFFGQGTRLTVV.